The rows below give T cell receptor beta chains drawn from one sample of a study of OX40 agonist ivuxolimab in advanced cancers. Sequencing was performed with immunoSEQ multiplex PCR; in TCRdb, only in-frame clones are kept and a portion is missing. This table holds under 45,000 clones, 80% found once. This material consisted of CD4+ or CD8+ T cells sorted from blood, taken in a trial of the OX40 agonist ivuxolimab. The origin of the receptors is an adult with an advanced solid tumor such as melanoma, head and neck, liver or kidney cancer. CDR3s include the opening cysteine and the closing phenylalanine or tryptophan. The order of the fields is D gene, clone size, J gene, V gene, CDR3 DNA, CDR3 protein. The D gene is left open where the match is weak. Where a row states a size, it is once, few, many or the class of an expanded clone; other rows omit it.

d_call: .; clone_size: .; j_call: TRBJ2-1; v_call: TRBV19; cdr3_nt: TGTGCCAGTAGTATCGGGACATACAATGAGCAGTTCTTC; cdr3_aa: CASSIGTYNEQFF
d_call: TRBD1; clone_size: .; j_call: TRBJ2-6; v_call: TRBV4-3; cdr3_nt: TGCGCCAGCAGCCAAGGACAGGGGAGGACTGGGGCCAACGTCCTGACTTTC; cdr3_aa: CASSQGQGRTGANVLTF
d_call: .; clone_size: .; j_call: TRBJ2-3; v_call: TRBV7-2; cdr3_nt: TGTGCCAGCACCACGGGAGAGGGCGCCGGAGCGACAGATACGCAGTATTTT; cdr3_aa: CASTTGEGAGATDTQYF
d_call: .; clone_size: .; j_call: TRBJ1-1; v_call: TRBV5-1; cdr3_nt: TGCGCCAGCAGCCTGGCCAGGGACACTGAAGCTTTCTTT; cdr3_aa: CASSLARDTEAFF
d_call: TRBD2; clone_size: .; j_call: TRBJ2-7; v_call: TRBV11-2; cdr3_nt: TGTGCCAGCAGCCCCGGACTAGCGGGACTCCTACGAGAGCAGTACTTC; cdr3_aa: CASSPGLAGLLREQYF
d_call: .; clone_size: .; j_call: TRBJ1-2; v_call: TRBV30; cdr3_nt: TGTGCCTGGAGGGCGGGGGGGGTGGATGGCTACACCTTC; cdr3_aa: CAWRAGGVDGYTF
d_call: TRBD2; clone_size: few; j_call: TRBJ2-7; v_call: TRBV14; cdr3_nt: TGTGCCAGCAGCCAAGACCGGACTAGCGCCGTCTACGAGCAGTACTTC; cdr3_aa: CASSQDRTSAVYEQYF
d_call: .; clone_size: .; j_call: TRBJ1-1; v_call: TRBV11-2; cdr3_nt: TGTGCCAGCAGCTCTACCCGTCTCACTGAAGCTTTCTTT; cdr3_aa: CASSSTRLTEAFF
d_call: .; clone_size: .; j_call: TRBJ2-7; v_call: TRBV4-2; cdr3_nt: TGTGCCAGCAGCCCCATAGGGCGGCCCAGAGCCACCTACGAGCAGTACTTC; cdr3_aa: CASSPIGRPRATYEQYF
d_call: .; clone_size: .; j_call: TRBJ2-3; v_call: TRBV6-6; cdr3_nt: TGTGCCAGCACCCTTTATGGACGGGCGGCAGATACGCAGTATTTT; cdr3_aa: CASTLYGRAADTQYF
d_call: TRBD1; clone_size: .; j_call: TRBJ1-5; v_call: TRBV16; cdr3_nt: TGTGCCAGCAGCCAATGGACAGGGGGCGGGCGCAATCAGCCCCAGCATTTT; cdr3_aa: CASSQWTGGGRNQPQHF
d_call: TRBD1; clone_size: .; j_call: TRBJ2-1; v_call: TRBV9; cdr3_nt: TGTGCCAGCAGCGCCCGGACAGGGCTTGGGAATGAGCAGTTCTTC; cdr3_aa: CASSARTGLGNEQFF
d_call: .; clone_size: .; j_call: TRBJ2-5; v_call: TRBV7-7; cdr3_nt: TGTGCCAGCAGCCCTACACGTAACCAAGAGACCCAGTACTTC; cdr3_aa: CASSPTRNQETQYF
d_call: .; clone_size: .; j_call: TRBJ1-1; v_call: TRBV6-5; cdr3_nt: TGTGCCAGCAATGGACATATGAACACTGAAGCTTTCTTT; cdr3_aa: CASNGHMNTEAFF
d_call: TRBD1; clone_size: .; j_call: TRBJ1-2; v_call: TRBV7-2; cdr3_nt: TGTGCCAGCAGCCCCCAAGACAGGGTCTATGGCTACACCTTC; cdr3_aa: CASSPQDRVYGYTF
d_call: .; clone_size: .; j_call: TRBJ2-7; v_call: TRBV7-8; cdr3_nt: TGTGCCAGCAGCAAGAACTACGAGCAGTACTTC; cdr3_aa: CASSKNYEQYF
d_call: TRBD2; clone_size: .; j_call: TRBJ2-3; v_call: TRBV2; cdr3_nt: TGTGCCAGCTCCATCCTAGCGGGAGGGTTTGATACGCAGTATTTT; cdr3_aa: CASSILAGGFDTQYF
d_call: TRBD2; clone_size: .; j_call: TRBJ2-7; v_call: TRBV6-5; cdr3_nt: TGTGCCAGCAGTCCGACCCGACTAGCTCGGTACGAGCAGTACTTC; cdr3_aa: CASSPTRLARYEQYF
d_call: TRBD2; clone_size: once; j_call: TRBJ2-7; v_call: TRBV7-2; cdr3_nt: TGTGCCAGCAGCCCAGAACTAGCGGGAGACGAGCAGTACTTC; cdr3_aa: CASSPELAGDEQYF
d_call: .; clone_size: .; j_call: TRBJ2-7; v_call: TRBV10-3; cdr3_nt: TGTGCCATCACCCCTCGAGGGACCGACGAGCAGTACTTC; cdr3_aa: CAITPRGTDEQYF
d_call: TRBD1; clone_size: .; j_call: TRBJ2-7; v_call: TRBV5-6; cdr3_nt: TGTGCCAGCAGCTTGTTTACAGGGGACTACGAGCAGTACTTC; cdr3_aa: CASSLFTGDYEQYF
d_call: .; clone_size: .; j_call: TRBJ1-2; v_call: TRBV4-3; cdr3_nt: TGCGCCAGCAGCCAGGCCAGCAGGGAACAGTACTATGGCTACACCTTC; cdr3_aa: CASSQASREQYYGYTF
d_call: .; clone_size: .; j_call: TRBJ2-3; v_call: TRBV5-1; cdr3_nt: TGCGCCAATTCGACAACCACTAGCACAGATACGCAGTATTTT; cdr3_aa: CANSTTTSTDTQYF
d_call: TRBD1; clone_size: .; j_call: TRBJ2-3; v_call: TRBV27; cdr3_nt: TGTGCCAGCAGTTTATTAAAAGCAGGGGGCGTTCGCACAGATACGCAGTATTTT; cdr3_aa: CASSLLKAGGVRTDTQYF
d_call: TRBD1; clone_size: .; j_call: TRBJ1-2; v_call: TRBV4-3; cdr3_nt: TGCGCCAGCAGCCAAGATGGGACAGATGCCTATGGCTACACCTTC; cdr3_aa: CASSQDGTDAYGYTF
d_call: TRBD2; clone_size: .; j_call: TRBJ2-7; v_call: TRBV4-1; cdr3_nt: TGCGCCAGCAGCCGAGGACTAGCGGGACACTCCTACGAGCAGTACTTC; cdr3_aa: CASSRGLAGHSYEQYF
d_call: TRBD2; clone_size: few; j_call: TRBJ2-6; v_call: TRBV7-6; cdr3_nt: TGTGCCAGCAGCTTATCGGCTAGCGGGGGGACCTCTGGGGCCAACGTCCTGACTTTC; cdr3_aa: CASSLSASGGTSGANVLTF
d_call: TRBD1; clone_size: few; j_call: TRBJ2-7; v_call: TRBV15; cdr3_nt: TGTGCCACCAGCATTACCCGGGACAGGAACTACGAGCAGTACTTC; cdr3_aa: CATSITRDRNYEQYF
d_call: TRBD2; clone_size: .; j_call: TRBJ2-1; v_call: TRBV7-2; cdr3_nt: TGTGCCAGCAGCTTAGGGGGGGGTAGTCGTCTCAATGAGCAGTTCTTC; cdr3_aa: CASSLGGGSRLNEQFF
d_call: TRBD1; clone_size: .; j_call: TRBJ2-5; v_call: TRBV5-1; cdr3_nt: TGCGCCAGCAGCTTGGGGGACAGTCCAGGAGAGACCCAGTACTTC; cdr3_aa: CASSLGDSPGETQYF
d_call: .; clone_size: few; j_call: TRBJ2-7; v_call: TRBV19; cdr3_nt: TGTGCCAGTAGTGCCGGCTCCTACGAGCAGTACTTC; cdr3_aa: CASSAGSYEQYF
d_call: TRBD1; clone_size: .; j_call: TRBJ2-7; v_call: TRBV5-1; cdr3_nt: TGCGCCAGCAGCGGGGGACAGGGTACCTACGAGCAGTACTTC; cdr3_aa: CASSGGQGTYEQYF
d_call: TRBD1; clone_size: few; j_call: TRBJ1-1; v_call: TRBV18; cdr3_nt: TGTGCCAGCTTGGACAGGGGGGTGAACACTGAAGCTTTCTTT; cdr3_aa: CASLDRGVNTEAFF
d_call: TRBD1; clone_size: .; j_call: TRBJ1-2; v_call: TRBV30; cdr3_nt: TGTGCCTGGAGTCGGGACAGACCAGTTGGCTACACCTTC; cdr3_aa: CAWSRDRPVGYTF
d_call: .; clone_size: many; j_call: TRBJ1-5; v_call: TRBV6-1; cdr3_nt: TGTGCCAGCAGTGAAAGACAGAATAGCAATCAGCCCCAGCATTTT; cdr3_aa: CASSERQNSNQPQHF
d_call: .; clone_size: .; j_call: TRBJ2-5; v_call: TRBV19; cdr3_nt: TGTGCCAGTAGTTGGTTGGGGAGCCAAGAGACCCAGTACTTC; cdr3_aa: CASSWLGSQETQYF
d_call: TRBD1; clone_size: .; j_call: TRBJ1-1; v_call: TRBV30; cdr3_nt: TGTGCCTGGAGCGTACAGGGGAGGACCGAAGCTTTCTTT; cdr3_aa: CAWSVQGRTEAFF
d_call: .; clone_size: .; j_call: TRBJ1-1; v_call: TRBV5-3; cdr3_nt: TGTGCCAGCAGCTTCCCCTCCAGGCCCAACACTGAAGCTTTCTTT; cdr3_aa: CASSFPSRPNTEAFF
d_call: .; clone_size: .; j_call: TRBJ2-3; v_call: TRBV7-9; cdr3_nt: TGTGCCAGCAGCTTATCCGGGGGCGCAGATACGCAGTATTTT; cdr3_aa: CASSLSGGADTQYF
d_call: .; clone_size: .; j_call: TRBJ2-5; v_call: TRBV5-8; cdr3_nt: TGTGCCAGCAGCTACACAGGGCGAGAGACCCAGTACTTC; cdr3_aa: CASSYTGRETQYF
d_call: .; clone_size: .; j_call: TRBJ2-1; v_call: TRBV7-6; cdr3_nt: TGTGCCAGCAGCTTAGACGGGGACTCCTACAATGAGCAGTTCTTC; cdr3_aa: CASSLDGDSYNEQFF
d_call: TRBD1; clone_size: .; j_call: TRBJ2-5; v_call: TRBV4-3; cdr3_nt: TGCGCCAGCAGCCAAGGAGACACCAGGGGGGAGACCCAGTACTTC; cdr3_aa: CASSQGDTRGETQYF
d_call: TRBD2; clone_size: .; j_call: TRBJ2-3; v_call: TRBV7-2; cdr3_nt: TGTGCCAGCAGCTTAGGGCTAGCGGGGGCCCTATCAGATACGCAGTATTTT; cdr3_aa: CASSLGLAGALSDTQYF
d_call: .; clone_size: .; j_call: TRBJ1-5; v_call: TRBV6-5; cdr3_nt: TGTGCCAGCAGTTCGACAGATAGCAATCAGCCCCAGCATTTT; cdr3_aa: CASSSTDSNQPQHF
d_call: .; clone_size: .; j_call: TRBJ1-4; v_call: TRBV30; cdr3_nt: TGTGCCTGGATTGAGCGGTGGGGTGAAAAACTGTTTTTT; cdr3_aa: CAWIERWGEKLFF
d_call: .; clone_size: .; j_call: TRBJ1-5; v_call: TRBV7-8; cdr3_nt: TGTGCCAGCAGCTTCAATAGTGGGGCAGTCAATCAGCCCCAGCATTTT; cdr3_aa: CASSFNSGAVNQPQHF
d_call: TRBD1; clone_size: .; j_call: TRBJ1-2; v_call: TRBV29-1; cdr3_nt: TGCAGCGCGGGGGCGGGACAGGTCTATGGCTACACCTTC; cdr3_aa: CSAGAGQVYGYTF